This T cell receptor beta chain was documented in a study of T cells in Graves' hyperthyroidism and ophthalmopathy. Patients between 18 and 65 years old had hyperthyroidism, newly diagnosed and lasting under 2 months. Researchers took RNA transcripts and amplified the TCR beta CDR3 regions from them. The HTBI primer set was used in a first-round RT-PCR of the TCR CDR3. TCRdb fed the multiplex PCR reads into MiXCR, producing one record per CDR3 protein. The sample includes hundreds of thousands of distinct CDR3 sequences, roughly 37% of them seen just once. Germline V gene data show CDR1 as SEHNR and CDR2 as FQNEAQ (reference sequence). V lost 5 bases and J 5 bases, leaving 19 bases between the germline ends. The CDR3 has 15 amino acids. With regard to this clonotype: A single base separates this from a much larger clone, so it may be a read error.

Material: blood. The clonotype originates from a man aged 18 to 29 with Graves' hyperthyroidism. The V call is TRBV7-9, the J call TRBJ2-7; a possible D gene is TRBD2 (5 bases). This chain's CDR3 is CASSRVGWEFHEQYF. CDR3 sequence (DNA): TGTGCCAGCAGCCGCGTCGGGTGGGAGTTCCACGAGCAGTACTTC.